A selection of T cell receptor beta chains follows, all from one sample in a study of blood T cell repertoires in COVID-19. The repertoire was sequenced with immunoSEQ multiplex PCR; TCRdb's copy has only in-frame clones and lacks some. The table includes over 200,000 clones, around 90% detected once. Sample: PBMCs or T cells enriched from blood (not recorded which). Every receptor here comes from a man aged 25 to 40 who had been exposed to COVID-19. CDR3s include the opening cysteine and the closing phenylalanine or tryptophan. Each record gives: CDR3 DNA, CDR3 protein, V gene, J gene, clone size, CDR3 length, D gene. D genes are given only for firm matches. Only part of the rows carry a size: once, few, many, or a class if the clone is expanded.

CDR3 DNA: TGTGCCAGCAGTGTACTCGACAGGGGCCCGGCTGGAAACACCATATATTTT; CDR3 protein: CASSVLDRGPAGNTIYF; V gene: TRBV6-4; J gene: TRBJ1-3; clone size: -; CDR3 length: 17; D gene: TRBD1
CDR3 DNA: TGTGCCAGCAGTCTTAACGGCCGCCGGGACAGGTCCTACAATGAGCAGTTCTTC; CDR3 protein: CASSLNGRRDRSYNEQFF; V gene: TRBV27; J gene: TRBJ2-1; clone size: -; CDR3 length: 18; D gene: TRBD1
CDR3 DNA: TGTGCCAGTAGTCCCCGTGGCCCAGACAATGAGCAGTTCTTC; CDR3 protein: CASSPRGPDNEQFF; V gene: TRBV19; J gene: TRBJ2-1; clone size: -; CDR3 length: 14; D gene: -
CDR3 DNA: TGTGCCCAGCAGTTAAGGGTCAGCGAGCGGCGCGGCTACACCTTC; CDR3 protein: CAQQLRVSERRGYTF; V gene: TRBV6-5; J gene: TRBJ1-2; clone size: -; CDR3 length: 15; D gene: -
CDR3 DNA: TGTGCCAGCTCACCGACCATGGGCCAGGGCACCGGGGAGCTGTTTTTT; CDR3 protein: CASSPTMGQGTGELFF; V gene: TRBV18; J gene: TRBJ2-2; clone size: -; CDR3 length: 16; D gene: -
CDR3 DNA: TGTGCCAGCAGCCAAGCGGGGGGGCAGGGTGAGCAGTTCTTC; CDR3 protein: CASSQAGGQGEQFF; V gene: TRBV3-1/TRBV3-2; J gene: TRBJ2-1; clone size: -; CDR3 length: 14; D gene: TRBD2
CDR3 DNA: TGTGCCAGCAAGTCATCCCTAGCGGGAACCGGGGAGCTGTTTTTT; CDR3 protein: CASKSSLAGTGELFF; V gene: TRBV2; J gene: TRBJ2-2; clone size: -; CDR3 length: 15; D gene: TRBD2
CDR3 DNA: TGTGCCAGCAGCAAAGGCGGAGAGGGCGCGAACACTGAAGCTTTCTTT; CDR3 protein: CASSKGGEGANTEAFF; V gene: TRBV21-1; J gene: TRBJ1-1; clone size: -; CDR3 length: 16; D gene: -
CDR3 DNA: TGTGCCAGCAGCTCCTCGGAGGAAAAACTGTTTTTT; CDR3 protein: CASSSSEEKLFF; V gene: TRBV3-1/TRBV3-2; J gene: TRBJ1-4; clone size: -; CDR3 length: 12; D gene: -
CDR3 DNA: TGTGCCAGCAGTGAAGCTTCACAGGGGGCGCGGGGCTACACCTTC; CDR3 protein: CASSEASQGARGYTF; V gene: TRBV6-1; J gene: TRBJ1-2; clone size: -; CDR3 length: 15; D gene: TRBD1
CDR3 DNA: TGTGCCAGCAGTTTAGCGGGTCAGGGGGTCCGAAGGAACACCGGGGAGCTGTTTTTT; CDR3 protein: CASSLAGQGVRRNTGELFF; V gene: TRBV27; J gene: TRBJ2-2; clone size: -; CDR3 length: 19; D gene: TRBD1
CDR3 DNA: TGTGCCAGCAGCTTGACAAACTCTGGAAACACCATATATTTT; CDR3 protein: CASSLTNSGNTIYF; V gene: TRBV7-3; J gene: TRBJ1-3; clone size: few; CDR3 length: 14; D gene: -
CDR3 DNA: TGTGCCAGCAGCTTAACTAGCGGGGCTCAAGAGACCCAGTACTTC; CDR3 protein: CASSLTSGAQETQYF; V gene: TRBV11-1; J gene: TRBJ2-5; clone size: -; CDR3 length: 15; D gene: TRBD2
CDR3 DNA: TGTGCCAGCAGCCGGCGGGGGGATGAAAAACTGTTTTTT; CDR3 protein: CASSRRGDEKLFF; V gene: TRBV9; J gene: TRBJ1-4; clone size: -; CDR3 length: 13; D gene: -
CDR3 DNA: TGTGCCAGCATCTCCCCTGGAAAGGGAGCAGATACGCAGTATTTT; CDR3 protein: CASISPGKGADTQYF; V gene: TRBV6-5; J gene: TRBJ2-3; clone size: -; CDR3 length: 15; D gene: -
CDR3 DNA: TGTGCCAGCAGTGAAGCTACGGCCGGGGGGAGGTCTTTCACTAATGAAAAACTGTTTTTT; CDR3 protein: CASSEATAGGRSFTNEKLFF; V gene: TRBV2; J gene: TRBJ1-4; clone size: -; CDR3 length: 20; D gene: -
CDR3 DNA: TGTGCCAGTACCCGGACAGGGTTCACTTACACCTTC; CDR3 protein: CASTRTGFTYTF; V gene: TRBV19; J gene: TRBJ1-2; clone size: -; CDR3 length: 12; D gene: TRBD1
CDR3 DNA: TGTGCCAGCAGCCAAGTAGTGAACACTGAAGCTTTCTTT; CDR3 protein: CASSQVVNTEAFF; V gene: TRBV14; J gene: TRBJ1-1; clone size: few; CDR3 length: 13; D gene: -
CDR3 DNA: TGTGCCAGCAGCATGCGGACAGGATGGGCCGCGACCCAGTACTTC; CDR3 protein: CASSMRTGWAATQYF; V gene: TRBV14; J gene: TRBJ2-5; clone size: once; CDR3 length: 15; D gene: TRBD1
CDR3 DNA: TGTGCCAGCTCACCCTTGAACAGGGGGACGGGGAGCACTGAAGCTTTCTTT; CDR3 protein: CASSPLNRGTGSTEAFF; V gene: TRBV18; J gene: TRBJ1-1; clone size: -; CDR3 length: 17; D gene: TRBD1
CDR3 DNA: TGTGCCAGCAGCTCATCAGGGGACACTGAAGCTTTCTTT; CDR3 protein: CASSSSGDTEAFF; V gene: TRBV5-4; J gene: TRBJ1-1; clone size: -; CDR3 length: 13; D gene: -
CDR3 DNA: TGTGCCTGGAGTGTGAGCGGGGGGTACCAAGAGACCCAGTACTTC; CDR3 protein: CAWSVSGGYQETQYF; V gene: TRBV30; J gene: TRBJ2-5; clone size: -; CDR3 length: 15; D gene: TRBD2
CDR3 DNA: TGTGCCAGCAGGTCGGGAACTTATGGCTACACCTTC; CDR3 protein: CASRSGTYGYTF; V gene: TRBV27; J gene: TRBJ1-2; clone size: -; CDR3 length: 12; D gene: -
CDR3 DNA: TGCAGTGCTGCGGACAATGAGCAGTTCTTC; CDR3 protein: CSAADNEQFF; V gene: TRBV20-1; J gene: TRBJ2-1; clone size: -; CDR3 length: 10; D gene: -
CDR3 DNA: TGCGCCAGCAGCCAGAAGACAGGGAAATACTATGGCTACACCTTC; CDR3 protein: CASSQKTGKYYGYTF; V gene: TRBV4-1; J gene: TRBJ1-2; clone size: -; CDR3 length: 15; D gene: TRBD1
CDR3 DNA: TGTGCCAGCAGCCAAAATTGGGAGATGGCCGGGGAGCTGTTTTTT; CDR3 protein: CASSQNWEMAGELFF; V gene: TRBV4-2; J gene: TRBJ2-2; clone size: -; CDR3 length: 15; D gene: -
CDR3 DNA: TGTGCCAGCAGTTTAGCGGGGGCCCTGGGGGAGCAGTTCTTC; CDR3 protein: CASSLAGALGEQFF; V gene: TRBV27; J gene: TRBJ2-1; clone size: -; CDR3 length: 14; D gene: -
CDR3 DNA: TGTGCCAGTAGCCTTAGCACGATGGGTGAAGCTTTCTTT; CDR3 protein: CASSLSTMGEAFF; V gene: TRBV19; J gene: TRBJ1-1; clone size: -; CDR3 length: 13; D gene: -
CDR3 DNA: TGTGCCAGCACCCAAGCGGGGCCAGAGACCCAGTACTTC; CDR3 protein: CASTQAGPETQYF; V gene: TRBV12-3/TRBV12-4; J gene: TRBJ2-5; clone size: -; CDR3 length: 13; D gene: TRBD2
CDR3 DNA: TGCGCCAGCAGCCAAGCCACTCAGAACACTGAAGCTTTCTTT; CDR3 protein: CASSQATQNTEAFF; V gene: TRBV4-1; J gene: TRBJ1-1; clone size: -; CDR3 length: 14; D gene: -
CDR3 DNA: TGCAGCGTTGGGATGAGGGACACTTACACAGATACGCAGTATTTT; CDR3 protein: CSVGMRDTYTDTQYF; V gene: TRBV29-1; J gene: TRBJ2-3; clone size: -; CDR3 length: 15; D gene: -
CDR3 DNA: TGTGCCAGCAAGGTAGCGGGGGATACCGGGGAGCTGTTTTTT; CDR3 protein: CASKVAGDTGELFF; V gene: TRBV2; J gene: TRBJ2-2; clone size: many; CDR3 length: 14; D gene: TRBD2
CDR3 DNA: TGTGCCAGTAGTAACCCAACAGGGCCCGGAAATTCACCCCTCCACTTT; CDR3 protein: CASSNPTGPGNSPLHF; V gene: TRBV19; J gene: TRBJ1-6; clone size: -; CDR3 length: 16; D gene: -
CDR3 DNA: TGTGCCAGCGTAGACAGAGGCTCCTACGAGCAGTACTTC; CDR3 protein: CASVDRGSYEQYF; V gene: TRBV12-3/TRBV12-4; J gene: TRBJ2-7; clone size: -; CDR3 length: 13; D gene: -
CDR3 DNA: TGCGCCAGCAGCCAAGATAGAAACCCACGGTGGGGCTACACCTTC; CDR3 protein: CASSQDRNPRWGYTF; V gene: TRBV4-3; J gene: TRBJ1-2; clone size: -; CDR3 length: 15; D gene: -
CDR3 DNA: TGTGCCAGTATGGGGCTTTCTGGAAACACCATATATTTT; CDR3 protein: CASMGLSGNTIYF; V gene: TRBV19; J gene: TRBJ1-3; clone size: -; CDR3 length: 13; D gene: -
CDR3 DNA: TGTGCCAGCAGGGCGTATGGGGGGGCCTATGGCTACACCTTC; CDR3 protein: CASRAYGGAYGYTF; V gene: TRBV7-9; J gene: TRBJ1-2; clone size: -; CDR3 length: 14; D gene: -
CDR3 DNA: TGTGCCAGCAGCCCAGGGATTGGTCAGCCCCAGCATTTT; CDR3 protein: CASSPGIGQPQHF; V gene: TRBV6-4; J gene: TRBJ1-5; clone size: -; CDR3 length: 13; D gene: -
CDR3 DNA: TGTGCCAGCAGTTTTGGAACAGATAATTCACCCCTCCACTTT; CDR3 protein: CASSFGTDNSPLHF; V gene: TRBV27; J gene: TRBJ1-6; clone size: -; CDR3 length: 14; D gene: -
CDR3 DNA: TGTGCCTGGAGTGTCGACACTACAGATACGCAGTATTTT; CDR3 protein: CAWSVDTTDTQYF; V gene: TRBV30; J gene: TRBJ2-3; clone size: few; CDR3 length: 13; D gene: -
CDR3 DNA: TGTGCCAGCAGCCCTAAGGGGGACAGGGATGGCTACACCTTC; CDR3 protein: CASSPKGDRDGYTF; V gene: TRBV9; J gene: TRBJ1-2; clone size: -; CDR3 length: 14; D gene: TRBD1
CDR3 DNA: TGCAGTGCTAGTTCGGGAGTTCTTCCCATTAGCACAGATACGCAGTATTTT; CDR3 protein: CSASSGVLPISTDTQYF; V gene: TRBV20-1; J gene: TRBJ2-3; clone size: -; CDR3 length: 17; D gene: -
CDR3 DNA: TGCGCCAGCAGCCGCCCCGGGTGGAACTATGGCTACACCTTC; CDR3 protein: CASSRPGWNYGYTF; V gene: TRBV4-3; J gene: TRBJ1-2; clone size: -; CDR3 length: 14; D gene: -